The clone carrying this T cell receptor beta chain was detected a few times. Antigen unknown. This CDR3 has 14 residues. J was trimmed by 5 bases and V by 5 bases; bases with no gene match: 8. Germline CDR1 reads SGHVS; CDR2 reads FNYEAQ. This sample is part of a study of T cell repertoires in cytomegalovirus infection. Across the whole study: Shared public TCR beta signatures pointed to both CMV infection and a matching HLA type.

Study-level results: Carriers of CMV plus the relevant HLA were identified by cumulative public TCR beta family frequency. HLA-C-restricted CMV-specific TCR beta clonotypes were dominant in the ex vivo response.

TCRdb re-derived calls from the reads in MiXCR, one entry per CDR3 protein. Of just over 150,000 distinct CDR3 sequences in the sample, about a quarter are singletons; the top ten hold 11%. Sequences were obtained from PBMCs. The J gene is TRBJ2-7, the V gene TRBV7-6, with 8 bases lining up with TRBD1. The receptor comes from a human donor in good health (CMV status not recorded). Some clones in this sample may be carry-over from other donors' samples. The CDR3 sequence: CASSRDRRVNEQYF. In nucleotides, the CDR3 is TGTGCCAGCAGCAGGGACAGGAGAGTCAACGAGCAGTACTTC.